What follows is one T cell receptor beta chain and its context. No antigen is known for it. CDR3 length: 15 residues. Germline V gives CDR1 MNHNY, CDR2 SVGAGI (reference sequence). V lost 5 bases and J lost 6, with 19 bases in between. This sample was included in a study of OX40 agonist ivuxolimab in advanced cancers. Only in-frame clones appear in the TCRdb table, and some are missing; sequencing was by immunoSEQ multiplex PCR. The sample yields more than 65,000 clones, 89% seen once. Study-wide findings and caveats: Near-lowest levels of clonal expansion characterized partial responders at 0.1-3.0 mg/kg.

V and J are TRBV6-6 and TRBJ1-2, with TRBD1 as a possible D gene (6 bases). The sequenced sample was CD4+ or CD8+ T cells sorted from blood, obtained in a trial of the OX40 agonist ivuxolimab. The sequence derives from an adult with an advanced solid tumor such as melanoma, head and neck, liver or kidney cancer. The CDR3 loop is CASSKSTGLQDGYTF. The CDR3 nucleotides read TGTGCCAGCAGTAAATCGACAGGTCTGCAGGATGGCTACACCTTC.